These 32 T cell receptor beta chains were sequenced from one sample in a study. From the 5' RACE reads, TCRdb called clonotypes with MiXCR, one entry per CDR3 protein. The profile shows over 50,000 distinct CDR3 sequences, approximately 31% of them singletons. The sequenced material came from tumor-infiltrating naive CD4+ T cells sorted from the breast tumor. The sample's subset: naive CD4+ T cells, CD4+CD45RA+CD25-. These receptors came from a female donor with breast cancer.

This clonotype was found many times. The chain carries TRBV6-1 and TRBJ1-1; D not certain. Germline V gives CDR1 MNHNS, CDR2 SASEGT. This CDR3 has 13 amino acids. V lost 5 bases, J lost 6 bases, and 13 bases lay in between. The CDR3 DNA is TGTGCCAGCAGTAGTCAGCCCGGGCCTGAAGCTTTCTTT. It translates to CASSSQPGPEAFF.

This clonotype was seen only a few times. The chain has TRBV6-1 and TRBJ2-6; no reliable D call. The germline V and J ends were trimmed by 8 bases and 0 bases, with 11 bases remaining between them. CDR3 length: 15 amino acids. The germline gives CDR1 MNHNS, CDR2 SASEGT. The CDR3 spells CASFNRNSGANVLTF. DNA of the CDR3: TGTGCCAGCTTCAACCGTAACTCTGGGGCCAACGTCCTGACTTTC.

The rearrangement links TRBV28 to TRBJ1-1, with 8 positions matching TRBD1. The germline V gene has CDR1 MDHEN and CDR2 SYDVKM. This CDR3 contains 11 residues. The trim removed 5 bases at V and 11 bases at J, leaving 4 bases unmatched. The CDR3: CASSNRGVAFF. The DNA for the CDR3 is TGTGCCAGCAGTAACAGGGGGGTGGCTTTCTTT.

As concerns this clonotype: A clone one base away is much larger, so this may be a read error. The chain couples TRBV18 to TRBJ1-4; 7 bases agree with TRBD1. Germline lookup yields CDR1 KGHSH and CDR2 LQKENI. V gave up 11 bases and J gave up 5 bases; unmatched junction bases: 14. There are 15 residues in the CDR3. The CDR3: CAGSPGQLKNEKLFF. CDR3 coding DNA: TGTGCCGGTTCCCCGGGACAGCTGAAAAATGAAAAACTGTTTTTT. Variable domain in full (rest from reference TRBV18 and TRBJ1-4): NAGVMQNPRHLVRRRGQEARLRCSPMKGHSHVYWYRQLPEEGLKFMVYLQKENIIDESGMPKERFSAEFPKEGPSILRIQQVVRGDSAAYFCAGSPGQLKNEKLFFGSGTQLSVL.

This clonotype came up many times. The J gene is TRBJ1-2, the V gene TRBV20-1, with unresolved D. The CDR3 runs to 13 residues. The V end was cut by 3 bases, the J end by 2 bases, with 10 bases between. CDR1 is DFQATT, CDR2 SNEGSKA, per germline (reference sequence). The CDR3 sequence is CSASNQLNYGYTF. CDR3 sequence (DNA): TGCAGTGCTAGTAACCAGTTGAACTATGGCTACACCTTC.

This chain uses TRBV20-1 with TRBJ2-1; tentative D call: TRBD2 (6 bases). The germline CDR1 and CDR2 sequences are DFQATT and SNEGSKA (reference sequence). The CDR3 has 15 residues. V was clipped by 3 bases and J by 0 bases, with 12 bases between them. CDR3 sequence reads: CSASGGGFSYNEQFF. In DNA, the CDR3 is TGCAGTGCTAGTGGGGGAGGTTTCTCCTACAATGAGCAGTTCTTC.

This clonotype was seen more than once but under ten times. CDR3 DNA sequence: TGCGCCAGCAGCTTGACAGGTCTCATGAACACTGAAGCTTTCTTT. This gives the protein CASSLTGLMNTEAFF. The genes are TRBV5-1 and TRBJ1-1, with a weak D call TRBD1 (5 bases). In germline, CDR1 is SGHRS, CDR2 YFSETQ. CDR3 length equals 15 residues. Trimming shortened V by 1 base and J by 0 bases, and 10 bases separated the two germline ends.

This clonotype has more than one count but fewer than ten. This rearrangement joins TRBV20-1 to TRBJ2-7; TRBD2 is a possible D gene (5 bases). The germline CDR1 and CDR2 sequences are DFQATT and SNEGSKA (reference sequence). V lost 3 bases and J 5 bases, leaving 20 bases between the germline ends. This CDR3 contains 15 residues. Written as DNA, the CDR3 is TGCAGTGCTAGTCCACGTCATTGGGGAGTTGACGAGCAGTACTTC. Protein: CSASPRHWGVDEQYF.

This clonotype was counted a few times. This chain uses TRBV28 with TRBJ2-7; 9 bases match TRBD1. Trimming removed 2 bases from V and 6 bases from J; junction bases left unmatched: 5. The CDR3 extends over 14 amino acids. Germline CDR1 MDHEN, CDR2 SYDVKM. Here the CDR3 reads CASSLGDREGEQYF. The CDR3 DNA sequence: TGTGCCAGCAGTTTAGGGGACAGGGAAGGCGAGCAGTACTTC.

Points on this clonotype: This may be a read error: a much more frequent sequence differs by one nucleotide. The CDR3 nucleotides read TGTGCCAGCAGTTTAGTTGCCGGACAGGTAGAGACCCAGTACTTC. It encodes CASSLVAGQVETQYF. The genes are TRBV12-3 or TRBV12-4 and TRBJ2-5, with 7 bases matching TRBD1. The ends lost 1 base at V and 4 bases at J; junction bases unmatched: 6. The CDR3 sequence is 15 residues long.

This clonotype came up a few times. The chain carries TRBV5-1 and TRBJ2-5, with 8 positions matching TRBD2. J lost 2 bases, V lost 0 bases, and 6 bases had no gene match. Germline assignment: CDR1 SGHRS and CDR2 YFSETQ. The CDR3 extends over 16 amino acids. DNA for the CDR3: TGCGCCAGCAGCTTGGGCAATAGCGGGGTTCAAGAGACCCAGTACTTC. This translates into CASSLGNSGVQETQYF.

This clonotype was counted ten times or more. J is TRBJ2-5 and V is TRBV12-3 or TRBV12-4, with D perhaps matching TRBD1 (7 bases). Trimming removed 5 bases from V and 1 base from J, with 11 bases in between. The CDR3 sequence is 14 residues long. The chain's CDR3 is CASSHRGLQETQYF. Written as DNA, the CDR3 is TGTGCCAGCAGTCACAGGGGACTCCAAGAGACCCAGTACTTC.

In its sample, this clonotype was seen many times. V is TRBV7-3 and J is TRBJ2-5; D remains unclear. Germline lookup yields CDR1 SGHTA and CDR2 FQGTGA. The V gene lost 5 bases and the J gene lost 1 base, with 8 bases spanning the gap. This CDR3 has 13 amino acids. CDR3 DNA sequence: TGTGCCAGCAGCCTCCGCTCCCAAGAGACCCAGTACTTC. This gives the protein CASSLRSQETQYF.

Only a few counts were recorded for this clonotype. The chain has TRBV7-2 and TRBJ2-1, with 12 bases lining up with TRBD2. The length of the CDR3 is 15 residues. CDR1 is SGHTA, CDR2 FQGNSA, per germline. V lost 5 bases to trimming and J lost 14 bases; unmatched junction nucleotides: 13. In DNA, the CDR3 is TGTGCCAGCAGCCCCCGGACTAGCGGGACTTCGGGGGAGTTCTTC. It is translated as CASSPRTSGTSGEFF. Full variable domain (remainder filled in from reference TRBV7-2 and TRBJ2-1): GAGVSQSPSNKVTEKGKDVELRCDPISGHTALYWYRQSLGQGLEFLIYFQGNSAPDKSGLPSDRFSAERTGGSVSTLTIQRTQQEDSAVYLCASSPRTSGTSGEFFGPGTRLTVL.

V is TRBV20-1 and J is TRBJ2-5; no reliable D call. Germline V gives CDR1 DFQATT, CDR2 SNEGSKA (reference sequence). The CDR3 consists of 12 residues. Trimming removed 5 bases from V and 1 base from J, with 8 bases in between. The CDR3 DNA follows: TGCAGTGCTGACGTTCGCCAAGAGACCCAGTACTTC. This codes for CSADVRQETQYF.

This clonotype came up a few times. The V gene is TRBV5-1, the J gene TRBJ2-1; either TRBD1 or TRBD2 may supply D (5 bases each). Germline V lookup: CDR1 SGHRS, CDR2 YFSETQ. Trimming pared 4 bases from V and 0 bases from J, leaving 20 bases between. The CDR3 is 18 amino acids. The CDR3 DNA reads as TGCGCCAGCAGCCCTCAAGTGGACAAGCGGAGCTCCTACAATGAGCAGTTCTTC. Translated, it gives CASSPQVDKRSSYNEQFF. Together with reference TRBV5-1 and TRBJ2-1, the CDR3 gives the full variable domain: KAGVTQTPRYLIKTRGQQVTLSCSPISGHRSVSWYQQTPGQGLQFLFEYFSETQRNKGNFPGRFSGRQFSNSRSEMNVSTLELGDSALYLCASSPQVDKRSSYNEQFFGPGTRLTVL.

The chain is built from TRBV9 and TRBJ2-5; 8 bases match TRBD1. Germline-derived CDR1 and CDR2 are SGDLS and YYNGEE. V lost 4 bases to trimming and J lost 2 bases; unmatched junction nucleotides: 4. The CDR3 contains 14 residues. CDR3 region: CASSFGTGQETQYF. The CDR3 nucleotides are TGTGCCAGCAGCTTCGGGACAGGTCAAGAGACCCAGTACTTC.

This clonotype has a count of ten or more. The gene calls are TRBV20-1 and TRBJ1-5; D is possibly TRBD1 (5 bases). CDR1 is DFQATT, CDR2 SNEGSKA, per germline (reference sequence). The CDR3 sequence is 15 residues long. The ends were cut back, 2 bases at V and 0 bases at J, with 11 bases in the middle. The CDR3 spells CSARFDRYSNQPQHF. The CDR3 DNA reads as TGCAGTGCTAGATTCGACAGATATAGCAATCAGCCCCAGCATTTT.

Comment on this clonotype: The conserved phenylalanine or tryptophan normally closing the CDR3 is absent here, so this likely arose from a read error. CDR3 DNA sequence: TGCAGCGTTGAAATACAGAAGAACACTGAAGCTTTCCTT. Its protein is CSVEIQKNTEAFL. The chain recombines TRBV29-1 with TRBJ1-1; the D is unclear. V dropped 2 bases and J dropped 1 base, with 8 bases sitting between them. Per the germline V gene, CDR1 is SQVTM and CDR2 is ANQGSEA. The CDR3 is 13 residues long.

This rearrangement joins TRBV9 to TRBJ1-1, with 7 bases matching TRBD1. The CDR3 has 15 residues. V lost 6 bases to trimming and J lost 3 bases; unmatched junction nucleotides: 11. Germline V gives CDR1 SGDLS, CDR2 YYNGEE. CDR3 residues: CASNPRRTGHTEAFF. The CDR3 nucleotides are TGTGCCAGCAACCCCCGGCGGACAGGACACACTGAAGCTTTCTTT.

Turning to this clonotype: One end of the junction fails to match germline, which may point to a read error. The chain is built from TRBV7-2 and TRBJ2-4, with 9 bases identical to TRBD2. Germline V gene lookup returns CDR1 SGHTA and CDR2 FQGNSA. The CDR3 extends over 14 amino acids. The CDR3 region has the DNA TGTGCCAGCAGCTTAGTAGGACAAGGACTAGCGTCATATTTC. Its protein product is CASSLVGQGLASYF.

The J gene is TRBJ2-2, the V gene TRBV5-1; 8 bases are shared with TRBD1. The CDR3 length is 16 residues. With V trimmed by 2 bases and J by 6 bases, 9 bases remained unmatched. Germline CDR1 reads SGHRS; CDR2 reads YFSETQ. CDR3 loop: CASSLSDRGISGELFF. The CDR3 DNA sequence: TGCGCCAGCAGCTTAAGTGACAGGGGAATATCCGGGGAGCTGTTTTTT.

Of note for this clonotype: At one end the junction does not follow the germline gene, possibly because of a read error. The V gene is TRBV5-1, the J gene TRBJ2-1; tentatively, D is TRBD1 (6 bases). The germline CDR1 and CDR2 sequences are SGHRS and YFSETQ. There are 13 residues in the CDR3. CDR3: CASSPDSYNEQFF. The CDR3 nucleotides are TGCGCCAGCAGCCCGGACAGCTACAACGAGCAGTTCTTC.

About this clonotype itself: A much larger clone lies one base from this, so it may be a read error. The rearrangement links TRBV5-6 to TRBJ2-7, with TRBD1 as a possible D gene (6 bases). The CDR3 contains 14 residues. The V gene's germline CDR1 is SGHDT and CDR2 YYEEEE. CDR3 in amino acids: CTSSLGDRHYEQYF. CDR3 in DNA: TGTACCAGCAGCTTAGGAGACAGGCACTACGAGCAGTACTTC.

The rearrangement links TRBV29-1 to TRBJ1-3; the D is unclear. The CDR3 is 14 amino acids. Per germline, CDR1 SQVTM and CDR2 ANQGSEA. V lost 6 bases and J 0 bases, leaving 12 bases between the germline ends. CDR3 nucleotides: TGCAGCGTCGCCCCCGGGAGCTCTGGAAACACCATATATTTT. Amino acid sequence: CSVAPGSSGNTIYF.

There are many counts of this clonotype. The rearrangement uses TRBV5-6 and TRBJ2-1; D might be TRBD1 or TRBD2, each matching 5 bases. The CDR3 sequence is 15 residues long. CDR1 is SGHDT, CDR2 YYEEEE, per germline. The germline V and J ends were trimmed by 0 bases and 0 bases, with 7 bases remaining between them. CDR3 DNA: TGTGCCAGCAGCTTGGCAGGGAGCTCCTACAATGAGCAGTTCTTC. Its protein product is CASSLAGSSYNEQFF.

The V gene is TRBV7-6, the J gene TRBJ1-1; 11 bases agree with TRBD1. V lost 3 bases, J lost 4 bases, and 4 bases stayed unmatched. Germline values: CDR1 SGHVS, CDR2 FNYEAQ. The CDR3 totals 15 residues. The CDR3, as DNA: TGTGCCAGCAGCTTTGGACAGGGGGCTTTCACTGAAGCTTTCTTT. Amino acids: CASSFGQGAFTEAFF.

The chain is built from TRBV5-1 and TRBJ2-1, with a tentative D call TRBD2 (5 bases). The CDR3 sequence is 14 residues long. Germline CDR1 and CDR2: SGHRS and YFSETQ. The V end lost 4 bases, the J end lost 10 bases, and 18 bases lay between the germline ends. The CDR3 DNA is TGCGCCAGCAGCGGAGGCTCGTCCCTATCGGAGCAGTTCTTC. It codes for CASSGGSSLSEQFF.

The sample holds a few counts of this clonotype. V gene TRBV28 combines with J gene TRBJ2-7; 11 nucleotides agree with TRBD2. The CDR3 covers 15 residues. V trimming: 7 bases; J trimming: 3 bases; junction bases outside the gene matches: 8. Germline-derived CDR1 and CDR2 are MDHEN and SYDVKM. In DNA form, the CDR3 reads TGTGCCAGCAACAAACCGGGACTAGCGGACTACGAGCAGTACTTC. It yields the protein CASNKPGLADYEQYF.

J is TRBJ1-5 and V is TRBV18; TRBD1 matches at 8 bases. The trim removed 2 bases at V and 0 bases at J, leaving 9 bases unmatched. There are 18 residues in the CDR3. Germline assignment: CDR1 KGHSH and CDR2 LQKENI. The chain's CDR3 is CASSPSSQGVISNQPQHF. DNA of the CDR3: TGTGCCAGCTCACCATCTTCACAGGGGGTAATTAGCAATCAGCCCCAGCATTTT.

This chain links TRBV7-2 with TRBJ2-1, with TRBD2 identical over 10 bases. Germline-derived CDR1 and CDR2 are SGHTA and FQGNSA. The CDR3 runs 16 residues. V lost 1 base and J lost 4; bases outside the gene matches: 4. CDR3 DNA: TGTGCCAGCAGCTTAGGCATTAGCGGGGGGTACAATGAGCAGTTCTTC. This translates into CASSLGISGGYNEQFF.

On this clonotype itself: This clone may be a read error of a much larger clone one base away. The rearrangement joins TRBV20-1 to TRBJ2-7, with 14 bases fitting TRBD2. This CDR3 comprises 14 residues. The germline gives CDR1 DFQATT, CDR2 SNEGSKA (reference sequence). The CDR3 here is CRARATSGRDEQYF. The CDR3, as DNA: TGCAGGGCTAGAGCGACTAGCGGGAGGGACGAGCAGTACTTC.